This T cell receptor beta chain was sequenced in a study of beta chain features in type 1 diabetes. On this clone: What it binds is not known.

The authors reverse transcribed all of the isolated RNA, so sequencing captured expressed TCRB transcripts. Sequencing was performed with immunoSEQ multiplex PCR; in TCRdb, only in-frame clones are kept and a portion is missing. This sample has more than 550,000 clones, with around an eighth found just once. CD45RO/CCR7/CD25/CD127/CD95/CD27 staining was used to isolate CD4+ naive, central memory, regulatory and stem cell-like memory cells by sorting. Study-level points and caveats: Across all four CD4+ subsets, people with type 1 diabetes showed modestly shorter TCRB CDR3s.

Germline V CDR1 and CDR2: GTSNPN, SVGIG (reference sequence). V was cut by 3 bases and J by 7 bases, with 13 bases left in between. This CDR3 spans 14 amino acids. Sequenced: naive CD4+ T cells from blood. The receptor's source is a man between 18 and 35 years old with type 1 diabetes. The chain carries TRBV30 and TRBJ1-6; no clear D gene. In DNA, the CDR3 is TGTGCCTGGAGCGGGATAGCGGAAAATTCACCCCTCCACTTT. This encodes CAWSGIAENSPLHF.